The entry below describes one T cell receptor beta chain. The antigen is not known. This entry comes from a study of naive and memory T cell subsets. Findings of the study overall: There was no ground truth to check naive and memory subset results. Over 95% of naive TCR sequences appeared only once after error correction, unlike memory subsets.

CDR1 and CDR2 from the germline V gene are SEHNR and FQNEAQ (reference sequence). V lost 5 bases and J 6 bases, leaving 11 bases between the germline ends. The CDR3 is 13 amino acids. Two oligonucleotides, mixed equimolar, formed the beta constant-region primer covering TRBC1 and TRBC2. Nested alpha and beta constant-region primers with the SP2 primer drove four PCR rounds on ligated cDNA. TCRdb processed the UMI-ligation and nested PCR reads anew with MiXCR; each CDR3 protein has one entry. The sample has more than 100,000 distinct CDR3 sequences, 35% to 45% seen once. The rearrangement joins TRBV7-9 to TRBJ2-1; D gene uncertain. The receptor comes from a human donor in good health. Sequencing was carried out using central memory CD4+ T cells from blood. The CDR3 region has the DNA TGTGCCAGCAGCCGTGAACATGGCAATGAGCAGTTCTTC. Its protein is CASSREHGNEQFF. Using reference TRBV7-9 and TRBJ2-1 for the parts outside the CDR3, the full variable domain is DTGVSQNPRHKITKRGQNVTFRCDPISEHNRLYWYRQTLGQGPEFLTYFQNEAQLEKSRLLSDRFSAERPKGSFSTLEIQRTEQGDSAMYLCASSREHGNEQFFGPGTRLTVL.